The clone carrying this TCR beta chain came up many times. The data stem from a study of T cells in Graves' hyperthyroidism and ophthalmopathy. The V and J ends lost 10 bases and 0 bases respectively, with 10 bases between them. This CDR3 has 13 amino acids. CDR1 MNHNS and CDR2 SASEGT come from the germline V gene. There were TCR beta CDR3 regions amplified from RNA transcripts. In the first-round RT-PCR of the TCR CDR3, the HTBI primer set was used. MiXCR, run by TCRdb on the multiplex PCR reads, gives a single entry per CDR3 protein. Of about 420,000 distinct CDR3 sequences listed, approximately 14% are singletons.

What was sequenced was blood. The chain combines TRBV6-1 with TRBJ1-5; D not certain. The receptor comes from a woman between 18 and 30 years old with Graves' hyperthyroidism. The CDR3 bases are TGTGCCATCAGAGACGATAGCAATCAGCCCCAGCATTTT. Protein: CAIRDDSNQPQHF.